This note documents a single T cell receptor beta chain sequence. Antigen specificity is unknown. Timing groups of about 4 and about 12 weeks for second doses were pooled. This CDR3 region has 15 residues. The V and J ends lost 0 bases and 6 bases respectively, with 12 bases between them. Germline-derived CDR1 and CDR2 are LGHDT and YNNKEL (reference sequence). The data derive from a study of T cell responses to AZD1222 COVID-19 vaccine. Broader study findings: Only a handful of AZD1222 recipients, six or seven in all, had baseline seropositivity. Sampling that yielded the repertoires occurred only after the peak T cell response. Donors skewed white British and female; clonal diversity was possibly underestimated.

Profiling relied on immunoSEQ multiplex PCR, and the TCRdb table lists in-frame clones only, not all of them. The sample lists 150,000 to 200,000 clones, around 90% occurring once. This receptor was obtained from an adult who received the AZD1222 COVID-19 vaccine. This material consisted of peripheral blood, taken 28 days after the second AZD1222 dose. The chain combines TRBV3-1 (or the pseudogene TRBV3-2) with TRBJ1-5, with D unclear. The CDR3 is CASSQDVGSSQPQHF. As DNA, the CDR3 is TGTGCCAGCAGCCAAGATGTGGGGTCAAGTCAGCCCCAGCATTTT.